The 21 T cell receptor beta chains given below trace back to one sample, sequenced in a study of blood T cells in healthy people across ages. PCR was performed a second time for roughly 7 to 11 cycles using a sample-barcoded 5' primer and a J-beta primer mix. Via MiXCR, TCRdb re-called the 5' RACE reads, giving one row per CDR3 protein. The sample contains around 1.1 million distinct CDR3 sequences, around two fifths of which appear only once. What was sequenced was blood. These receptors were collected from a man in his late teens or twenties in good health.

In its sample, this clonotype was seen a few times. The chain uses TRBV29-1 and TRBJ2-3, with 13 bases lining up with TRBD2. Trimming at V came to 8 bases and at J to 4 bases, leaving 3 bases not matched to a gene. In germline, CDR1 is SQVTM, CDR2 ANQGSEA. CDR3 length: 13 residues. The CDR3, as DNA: TGCAGCCTCGGGACTAGCGGGGCAGATACGCAGTATTTT. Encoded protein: CSLGTSGADTQYF.

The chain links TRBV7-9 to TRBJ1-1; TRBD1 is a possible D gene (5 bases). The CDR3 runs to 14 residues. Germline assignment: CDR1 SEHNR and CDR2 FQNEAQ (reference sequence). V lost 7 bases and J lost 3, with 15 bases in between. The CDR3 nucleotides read TGTGCCAGCACTTCCGGCAGGGCTCACACTGAAGCTTTCTTT. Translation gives CASTSGRAHTEAFF. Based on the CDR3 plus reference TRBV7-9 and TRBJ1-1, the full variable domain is DTGVSQNPRHKITKRGQNVTFRCDPISEHNRLYWYRQTLGQGPEFLTYFQNEAQLEKSRLLSDRFSAERPKGSFSTLEIQRTEQGDSAMYLCASTSGRAHTEAFFGQGTRLTVV.

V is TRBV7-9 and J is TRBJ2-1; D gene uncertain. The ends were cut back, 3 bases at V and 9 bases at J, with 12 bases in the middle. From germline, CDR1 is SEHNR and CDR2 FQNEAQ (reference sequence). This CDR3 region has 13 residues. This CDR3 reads CASSFVGFGEQFF. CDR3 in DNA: TGTGCCAGCAGCTTTGTGGGGTTCGGTGAGCAGTTCTTC.

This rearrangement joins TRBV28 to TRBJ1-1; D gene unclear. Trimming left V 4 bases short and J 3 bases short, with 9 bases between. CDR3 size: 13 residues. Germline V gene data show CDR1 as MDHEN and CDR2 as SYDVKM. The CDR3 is CASSCRLDTEAFF. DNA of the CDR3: TGTGCCAGCAGTTGCCGACTGGACACTGAAGCTTTCTTT.

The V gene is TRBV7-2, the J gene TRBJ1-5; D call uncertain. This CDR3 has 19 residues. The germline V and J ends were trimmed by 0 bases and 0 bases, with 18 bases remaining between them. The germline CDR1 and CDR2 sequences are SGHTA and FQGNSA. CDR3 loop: CASSLARATTAYSNQPQHF. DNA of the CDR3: TGTGCCAGCAGCTTAGCGAGGGCAACGACTGCCTATAGCAATCAGCCCCAGCATTTT. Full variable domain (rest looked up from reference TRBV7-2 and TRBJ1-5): GAGVSQSPSNKVTEKGKDVELRCDPISGHTALYWYRQSLGQGLEFLIYFQGNSAPDKSGLPSDRFSAERTGGSVSTLTIQRTQQEDSAVYLCASSLARATTAYSNQPQHFGDGTRLSIL.

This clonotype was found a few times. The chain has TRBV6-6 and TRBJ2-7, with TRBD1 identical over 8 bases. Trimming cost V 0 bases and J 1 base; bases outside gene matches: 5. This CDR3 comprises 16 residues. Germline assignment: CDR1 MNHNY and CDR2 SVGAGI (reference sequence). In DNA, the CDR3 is TGTGCCAGCAGTTACTCTGCAGGGGGCAAATCCTACGAGCAGTACTTC. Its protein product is CASSYSAGGKSYEQYF.

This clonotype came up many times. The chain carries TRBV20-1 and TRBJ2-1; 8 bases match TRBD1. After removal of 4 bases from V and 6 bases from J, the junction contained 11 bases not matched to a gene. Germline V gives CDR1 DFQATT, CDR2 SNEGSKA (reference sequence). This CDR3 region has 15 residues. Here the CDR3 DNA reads TGCAGTGCTACCCGGACAGGGAATTTTGGCAATGAGCAGTTCTTC. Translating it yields CSATRTGNFGNEQFF.

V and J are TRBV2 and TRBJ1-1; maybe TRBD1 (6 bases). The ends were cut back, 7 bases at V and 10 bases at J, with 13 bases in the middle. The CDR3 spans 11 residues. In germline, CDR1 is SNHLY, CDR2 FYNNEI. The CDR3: CASIIQGRAFF. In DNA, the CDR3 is TGTGCCAGCATTATTCAGGGGAGAGCTTTCTTT.

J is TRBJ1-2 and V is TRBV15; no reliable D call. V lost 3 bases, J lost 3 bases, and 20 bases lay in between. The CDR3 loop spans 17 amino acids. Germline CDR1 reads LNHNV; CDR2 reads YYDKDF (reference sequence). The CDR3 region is CATSRIPSRSSDYGYTF. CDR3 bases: TGTGCCACCAGCAGGATTCCCTCGCGGAGTTCGGACTATGGCTACACCTTC.

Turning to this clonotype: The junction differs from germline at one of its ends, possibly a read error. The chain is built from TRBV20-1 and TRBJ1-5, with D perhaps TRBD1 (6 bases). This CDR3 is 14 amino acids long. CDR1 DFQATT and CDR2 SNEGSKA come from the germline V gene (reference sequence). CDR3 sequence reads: CSAKTGTSSQPQHF. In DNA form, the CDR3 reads TGCAGTGCTAAGACGGGGACAAGCAGTCAGCCCCAGCATTTT.

The chain's CDR3 is CASSSPPAGEKLFF. DNA for the CDR3: TGTGCCAGCAGTTCCCCCCCCGCCGGCGAAAAACTGTTTTTT. The genes are TRBV6-2 or TRBV6-3 and TRBJ1-4, with no clear D. Germline CDR1 is MNHEY and CDR2 is SVGEGT. CDR3 length equals 14 residues. Trimming cost V 4 bases and J 8 bases, with 14 bases left between them.

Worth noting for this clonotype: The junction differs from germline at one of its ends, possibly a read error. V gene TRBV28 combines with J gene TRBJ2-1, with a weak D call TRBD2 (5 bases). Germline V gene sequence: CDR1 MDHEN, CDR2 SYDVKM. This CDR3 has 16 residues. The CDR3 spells CAGSTSPGIVGNEQFF. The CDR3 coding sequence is TGTGCCGGCAGTACCTCTCCGGGGATAGTTGGTAATGAGCAGTTCTTC.

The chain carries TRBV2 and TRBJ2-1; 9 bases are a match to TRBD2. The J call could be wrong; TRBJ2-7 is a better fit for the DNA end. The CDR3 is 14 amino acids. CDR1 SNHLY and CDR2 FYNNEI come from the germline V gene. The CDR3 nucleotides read TGTGCCAGCAGGGGACTAGCTAACTCGGATGAGCAGTACTTC. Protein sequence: CASRGLANSDEQYF.

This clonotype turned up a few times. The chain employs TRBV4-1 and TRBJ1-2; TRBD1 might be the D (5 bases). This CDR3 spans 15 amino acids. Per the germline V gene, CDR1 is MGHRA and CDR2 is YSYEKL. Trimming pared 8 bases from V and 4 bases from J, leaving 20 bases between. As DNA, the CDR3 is TGCGCCAGCTCGGGGCCCGGGGCCCGGAGCTATGGCTACACCTTC. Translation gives CASSGPGARSYGYTF.

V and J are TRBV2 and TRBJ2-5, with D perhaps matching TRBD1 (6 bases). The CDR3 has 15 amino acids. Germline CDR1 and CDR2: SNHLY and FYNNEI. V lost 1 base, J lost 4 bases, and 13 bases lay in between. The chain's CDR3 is CASSEGVRGSETQYF. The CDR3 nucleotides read TGTGCCAGCAGTGAAGGGGTCAGGGGATCAGAGACCCAGTACTTC.

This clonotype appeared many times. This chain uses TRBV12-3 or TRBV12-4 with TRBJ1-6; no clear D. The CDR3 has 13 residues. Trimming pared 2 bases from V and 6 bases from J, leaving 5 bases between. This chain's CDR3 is CASSLKANSPLHF. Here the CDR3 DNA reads TGTGCCAGCAGTTTAAAGGCTAATTCACCCCTCCACTTT.

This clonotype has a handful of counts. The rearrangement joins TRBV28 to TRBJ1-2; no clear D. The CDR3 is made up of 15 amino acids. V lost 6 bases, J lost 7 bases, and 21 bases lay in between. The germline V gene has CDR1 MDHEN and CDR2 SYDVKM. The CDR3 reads CASSRLGLSAGGYTF. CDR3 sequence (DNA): TGTGCCAGCAGCCGGTTGGGCCTCTCCGCCGGTGGCTACACCTTC.

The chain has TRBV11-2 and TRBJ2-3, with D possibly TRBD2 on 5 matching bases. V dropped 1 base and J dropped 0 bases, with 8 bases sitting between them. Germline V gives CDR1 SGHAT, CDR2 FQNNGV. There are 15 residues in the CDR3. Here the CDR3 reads CASSLGRTSTDTQYF. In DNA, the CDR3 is TGTGCCAGCAGCTTAGGCCGGACTAGCACAGATACGCAGTATTTT.

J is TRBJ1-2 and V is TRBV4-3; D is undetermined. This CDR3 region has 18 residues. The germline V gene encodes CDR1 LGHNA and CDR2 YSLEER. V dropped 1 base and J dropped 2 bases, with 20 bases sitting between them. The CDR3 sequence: CASSQGSPVIASNYGYTF. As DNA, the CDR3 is TGCGCCAGCAGCCAAGGTTCTCCCGTCATCGCCAGCAACTATGGCTACACCTTC.

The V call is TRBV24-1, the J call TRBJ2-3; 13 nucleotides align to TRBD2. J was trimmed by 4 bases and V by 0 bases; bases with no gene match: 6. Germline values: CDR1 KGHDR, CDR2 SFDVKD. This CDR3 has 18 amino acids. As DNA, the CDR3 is TGTGCCACCAGTGATTTGGGCGGACTAGCGGGGGAGGCAGATACGCAGTATTTT. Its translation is CATSDLGGLAGEADTQYF.

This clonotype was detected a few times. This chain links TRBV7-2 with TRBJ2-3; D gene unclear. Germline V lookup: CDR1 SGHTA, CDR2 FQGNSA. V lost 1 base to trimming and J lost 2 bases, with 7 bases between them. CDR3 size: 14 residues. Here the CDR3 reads CASSLGHNTDTQYF. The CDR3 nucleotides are TGTGCCAGCAGCTTAGGACACAACACAGATACGCAGTATTTT.